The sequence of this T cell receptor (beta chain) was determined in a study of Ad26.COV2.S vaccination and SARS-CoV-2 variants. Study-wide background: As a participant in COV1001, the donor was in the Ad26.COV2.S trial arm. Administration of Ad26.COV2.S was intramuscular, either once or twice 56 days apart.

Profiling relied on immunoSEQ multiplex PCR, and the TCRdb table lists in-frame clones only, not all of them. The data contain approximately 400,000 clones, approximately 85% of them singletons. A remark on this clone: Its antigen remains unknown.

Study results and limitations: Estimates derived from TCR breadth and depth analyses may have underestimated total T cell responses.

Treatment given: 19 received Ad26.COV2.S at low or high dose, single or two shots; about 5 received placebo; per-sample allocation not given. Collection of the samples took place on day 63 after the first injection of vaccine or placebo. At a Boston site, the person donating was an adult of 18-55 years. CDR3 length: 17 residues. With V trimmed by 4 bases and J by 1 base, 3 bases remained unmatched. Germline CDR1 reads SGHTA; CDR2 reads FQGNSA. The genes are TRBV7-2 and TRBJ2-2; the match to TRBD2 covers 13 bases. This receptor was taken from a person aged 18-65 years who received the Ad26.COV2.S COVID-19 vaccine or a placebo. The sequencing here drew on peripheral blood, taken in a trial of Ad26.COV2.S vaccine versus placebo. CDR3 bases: TGTGCCAGCAGCTCCGGGACTAGCGGGATGAACACCGGGGAGCTGTTTTTT. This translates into CASSSGTSGMNTGELFF.